This TCR beta chain was identified in a study of blood T cell repertoires in COVID-19. Study background: Specimens from acute and convalescent COVID-19 originated in the United States, Italy and Spain. Sources were T cells, B-cell-depleted T cells, or PBMCs; the material itself was cDNA or gDNA.

Germline loops: CDR1 MNHEY, CDR2 SVGAGI. The V and J ends lost 6 bases and 3 bases, in that order; junction bases with no gene match: 5. CDR3 length: 14 residues. This clone turned up a few times. Original data processing: The assay estimated nucleated cells by amplifying reference gene primers. Profiling relied on immunoSEQ multiplex PCR, and the TCRdb table lists in-frame clones only, not all of them. V and J calls and clone size are as listed in that table; D and trimming were resolved from the DNA. The sample records 85,000 to 120,000 clones, approximately 80% being singletons. The chain recombines TRBV6-5 with TRBJ1-5; TRBD1 agrees at 7 bases. This clonotype originated in a man between 60 and 75 years old with active or convalescent COVID-19. The specimen was peripheral blood. CDR3 in DNA: TGTGCCAGCAGCCCCACAGGGGACAATCAGCCCCAGCATTTT. It translates to CASSPTGDNQPQHF.